Listed here is a single T cell receptor (beta chain). The target antigen is unknown. This sample is part of a study of cytomegalovirus exposure and HLA in healthy donors. Study-wide findings and caveats: In a later analysis, V- and J-gene trimming of beta chains associated with a DCLRE1C missense variant, replicated independently. Most of the CMV-associated TCR beta chains (in a later analysis) appeared to be HLA-restricted. Of the V segments, some could not be distinguished, including TRBV6-2 and TRBV6-3, and were excluded. The only immune exposure information that was available was CMV serostatus.

The trim removed 9 bases at V and 0 bases at J, leaving 8 bases unmatched. The CDR3 contains 16 residues. Germline CDR1 and CDR2: LNHDA and SQIVND (reference sequence). The PCR employed 60 Vbeta primers together with 13 Jbeta primers. Assay: immunoSEQ multiplex PCR; the TCRdb copy retains only in-frame clones and omits some. There are about 170,000 clones in the sample; around two thirds occur only once, and around 3% lies in the top ten. The chain is built from TRBV19 and TRBJ2-1; 10 positions match TRBD1. This receptor was taken from a man in his forties in good health and CMV-seronegative. Sequencing used PBMCs. CDR3 DNA sequence: TGTGCCAGCAAGGGACAGGGGCATGGCTCCTACAATGAGCAGTTCTTC. Amino acid sequence: CASKGQGHGSYNEQFF.